Shown below are 32 T cell receptor beta chains from a single sample sequenced in a study of OX40 agonist ivuxolimab in advanced cancers. The repertoire was sequenced with immunoSEQ multiplex PCR; TCRdb's copy has only in-frame clones and lacks some. Of tens of thousands of clones in the sample, 70% to 90% were seen once. The starting material was CD4+ or CD8+ T cells sorted from blood, obtained in a trial of the OX40 agonist ivuxolimab. These receptors all stem from an adult with an advanced solid tumor such as melanoma, head and neck, liver or kidney cancer.

This clone has more than one count but fewer than ten. The chain is built from TRBV27 and TRBJ1-4; 8 nucleotides line up with TRBD1. The junction had 7 bases not matched to a gene; V was cut back by 5 bases and J by 8 bases. The CDR3 extends over 14 amino acids. From germline, CDR1 is MNHEY and CDR2 SMNVEV (reference sequence). CDR3 DNA: TGTGCCAGCAGTGCCGGACAGGGCGGCGAAAAACTGTTTTTT. Encoded protein: CASSAGQGGEKLFF.

The V and J genes are TRBV6-6 and TRBJ2-5, with 10 bases matching TRBD1. The V gene's germline CDR1 is MNHNY and CDR2 SVGAGI (reference sequence). With V trimmed by 6 bases and J by 4 bases, 5 bases remained unmatched. The CDR3 is 14 residues long. The CDR3 nucleotides read TGTGCCAGCAGGCTCCGGGACAGGGGAGAGACCCAGTACTTC. This translates into CASRLRDRGETQYF.

A note on this clone: Other DNA sequences in this sample translate to the same CDR3. CDR3 residues: CASSQGVEPQHF. CDR3 in DNA: TGTGCCAGCAGCCAAGGGGTAGAGCCCCAGCATTTT. The chain recombines TRBV4-2 with TRBJ1-5; D remains unclear. V was pared by 1 base and J by 8 bases, with 6 bases between. The CDR3 runs to 12 residues. Germline lookup yields CDR1 LGHNA and CDR2 YNFKEQ.

This sequence joins TRBV7-2 and TRBJ2-4, with 7 bases fitting TRBD1. In germline, CDR1 is SGHTA, CDR2 FQGNSA. The CDR3 is made up of 14 amino acids. Trimming took 5 bases from V and 15 from J; bases not matched to a gene: 16. Written as DNA, the CDR3 is TGTGCCAGCAGCCCTTTAACAGGGGTTGAGATCCCGTACTTC. It yields the protein CASSPLTGVEIPYF.

The chain carries TRBV18 and TRBJ1-5; perhaps TRBD1 as D (6 bases). The CDR3 sequence is 14 residues long. V was shortened by 6 bases and J by 8 bases, with 17 bases between the two germline ends. Germline V gene sequence: CDR1 KGHSH, CDR2 LQKENI. The CDR3 bases are TGTGCCAGCTCTCCCCAGGGGCAAGCAGAGCCCCAGCATTTT. Its translation is CASSPQGQAEPQHF. The variable domain in full, with the rest retrieved from reference TRBV18 and TRBJ1-5, is NAGVMQNPRHLVRRRGQEARLRCSPMKGHSHVYWYRQLPEEGLKFMVYLQKENIIDESGMPKERFSAEFPKEGPSILRIQQVVRGDSAAYFCASSPQGQAEPQHFGDGTRLSIL.

The chain combines TRBV18 with TRBJ2-7, with TRBD2 identical over 7 bases. V lost 0 bases, J lost 5 bases, and 10 bases stayed unmatched. The germline V gene has CDR1 KGHSH and CDR2 LQKENI. The CDR3 loop spans 16 amino acids. Here the CDR3 reads CASSPPRSGGNDEQYF. In nucleotides, the CDR3 is TGTGCCAGCTCACCACCACGGTCGGGAGGCAACGACGAGCAGTACTTC.

The chain employs TRBV7-8 and TRBJ2-4; unclear D gene. This CDR3 region has 18 residues. The V gene's germline CDR1 is SGHVS and CDR2 FQNEAQ. V was shortened by 3 bases and J by 0 bases, with 18 bases between the two germline ends. CDR3 loop: CASSFRASAPSAKNIQYF. The CDR3 DNA reads as TGTGCCAGCAGCTTCCGGGCTAGTGCGCCCTCAGCCAAAAACATTCAGTACTTC. Drawing the rest from reference TRBV7-8 and TRBJ2-4, the complete variable domain is GAGVSQSPRYKVAKRGQDVALRCDPISGHVSLFWYQQALGQGPEFLTYFQNEAQLDKSGLPSDRFFAERPEGSVSTLKIQRTQQEDSAVYLCASSFRASAPSAKNIQYFGAGTRLSVL.

The genes are TRBV10-3 and TRBJ2-5; 11 bases are shared with TRBD1. V gave up 6 bases and J gave up 2 bases; unmatched junction bases: 5. Germline V gene lookup returns CDR1 ENHRY and CDR2 SYGVKD. The CDR3 length is 15 residues. Here the CDR3 DNA reads TGTGCCATCAGCCCCGGGACAGGGGGGCAAGAGACCCAGTACTTC. Its translation is CAISPGTGGQETQYF.

The chain is built from TRBV28 and TRBJ1-2; 8 bases agree with TRBD1. Trimming cost V 2 bases and J 8 bases; bases outside gene matches: 4. The CDR3 runs to 13 residues. CDR1 MDHEN and CDR2 SYDVKM come from the germline V gene. The CDR3 DNA reads TGTGCCAGCAGTTTAATGCCAGGGGGCGGCTACACCTTC. Amino acid sequence: CASSLMPGGGYTF.

This rearrangement joins TRBV6-5 to TRBJ1-2; TRBD1 matches at 8 bases. With 2 bases clipped from V and 7 bases from J, the junction kept 3 bases outside the gene matches. From germline, CDR1 is MNHEY and CDR2 SVGAGI. CDR3 length equals 13 residues. The chain's CDR3 is CASSYQGAGGYTF. As DNA, the CDR3 is TGTGCCAGCAGTTACCAGGGGGCAGGTGGCTACACCTTC.

In its sample, this clone was seen once. The chain combines TRBV11-2 with TRBJ2-7, with 7 bases fitting TRBD1. Trimming took 3 bases from V and 0 from J; bases not matched to a gene: 8. The CDR3 runs 16 residues. Germline CDR1 is SGHAT and CDR2 is FQNNGV. In DNA, the CDR3 is TGTGCCAGCAGCTTGTCAATAGGGGGCTTCTCCTACGAGCAGTACTTC. The encoded protein is CASSLSIGGFSYEQYF.

The chain carries TRBV6-1 and TRBJ1-1; D uncertain. This CDR3 has 13 amino acids. CDR1 and CDR2 from the germline V gene are MNHNS and SASEGT. The V and J ends lost 4 bases and 2 bases respectively, with 8 bases between them. The CDR3 nucleotides are TGTGCCAGCAGTGTTGCCAGAAACACTGAAGCTTTCTTT. Translated: CASSVARNTEAFF.

The chain couples TRBV5-1 to TRBJ2-3; 10 nucleotides agree with TRBD2. The CDR3 is 16 residues long. In germline, CDR1 is SGHRS, CDR2 YFSETQ. The ends lost 4 bases at V and 0 bases at J; junction bases unmatched: 5. Written as DNA, the CDR3 is TGCGCCAGCAGCCAGGGACTAGCGTCAAGCACAGATACGCAGTATTTT. It codes for CASSQGLASSTDTQYF. The whole variable domain, filled in from reference TRBV5-1 and TRBJ2-3, reads KAGVTQTPRYLIKTRGQQVTLSCSPISGHRSVSWYQQTPGQGLQFLFEYFSETQRNKGNFPGRFSGRQFSNSRSEMNVSTLELGDSALYLCASSQGLASSTDTQYFGPGTRLTVL.

Regarding this clone: Other DNA sequences in the sample encode the same CDR3. The genes are TRBV11-1 and TRBJ2-7, with 8 bases that match TRBD1. Germline CDR1 is SGHAT and CDR2 is FQDESV (reference sequence). The CDR3 spans 13 residues. After removal of 3 bases from V and 6 bases from J, the junction contained 4 bases not matched to a gene. The CDR3 coding sequence is TGTGCCAGCAGCTTCGGACAGGGCGGCGAGCAGTACTTC. Protein: CASSFGQGGEQYF.

This clone was recorded a few times. The chain is built from TRBV5-1 and TRBJ2-2, with D possibly being TRBD2 (6 bases). CDR3 size: 14 residues. Deletions cut 4 bases from V and 4 bases from J, with 11 bases between. Germline V gives CDR1 SGHRS, CDR2 YFSETQ. The CDR3 sequence is CASSRDGSTGELFF. CDR3 DNA sequence: TGCGCCAGCAGCCGGGACGGGAGCACCGGGGAGCTGTTTTTT.

CDR3: CASRQHLEAFF. The CDR3 DNA reads TGTGCCAGTAGGCAGCACCTTGAAGCTTTCTTT. This sequence joins TRBV19 and TRBJ1-1, with D hard to call. The germline V and J ends were trimmed by 6 bases and 7 bases, with 9 bases remaining between them. From germline, CDR1 is LNHDA and CDR2 SQIVND (reference sequence). The CDR3 has 11 residues.

V gene TRBV5-1 combines with J gene TRBJ2-7; possibly TRBD2 for D (5 bases). Germline V gene data show CDR1 as SGHRS and CDR2 as YFSETQ. V lost 0 bases and J 3 bases, leaving 13 bases between the germline ends. The CDR3 sequence is 15 residues long. The CDR3 nucleotides read TGCGCCAGCAGCTTGGAACCGAGAGGGTTCTACGAGCAGTACTTC. It encodes CASSLEPRGFYEQYF. The whole variable domain, remainder taken from reference TRBV5-1 and TRBJ2-7, is KAGVTQTPRYLIKTRGQQVTLSCSPISGHRSVSWYQQTPGQGLQFLFEYFSETQRNKGNFPGRFSGRQFSNSRSEMNVSTLELGDSALYLCASSLEPRGFYEQYFGPGTRLTVT.

J is TRBJ2-3 and V is TRBV21-1. TRBV21-1 is classified as a pseudogene. The CDR3 sequence is 15 residues long. The DNA for the CDR3 is TGTGCCAGCAGCCTGGTTCCTGGGGGCACAGATACGCAGTATTTT. It translates to CASSLVPGGTDTQYF.

This rearrangement joins TRBV6-5 to TRBJ1-6; D unresolved. Per germline, CDR1 MNHEY and CDR2 SVGAGI. This CDR3 has 13 amino acids. Trimming stripped 2 bases from V and 15 bases from J, with 14 bases between. The CDR3 nucleotides read TGTGCCAGCAGTTACCGTCTACTGATTAACCTCCACTTT. Translation: CASSYRLLINLHF.

The J gene is TRBJ2-7, the V gene TRBV27; a possible D gene is TRBD2 (5 bases). The V end was cut by 7 bases, the J end by 4 bases, with 11 bases between. The CDR3 runs 12 residues. Germline V lookup: CDR1 MNHEY, CDR2 SMNVEV (reference sequence). The CDR3 here is CASTPSRYEQYF. The CDR3 region has the DNA TGTGCCAGCACTCCTAGCCGTTACGAGCAGTACTTC.

In this sample, this clone turned up once. This chain joins TRBV19 and TRBJ1-2; 10 positions match TRBD1. The CDR3 contains 14 residues. Germline lookup yields CDR1 LNHDA and CDR2 SQIVND (reference sequence). V lost 7 bases and J lost 6; bases outside the gene matches: 8. CDR3 DNA sequence: TGTGCCAGTATTGCACCGGGACAGGGGAATGGCTACACCTTC. This encodes CASIAPGQGNGYTF.

This clone was detected a few times. The rearrangement uses TRBV19 and TRBJ1-2; 7 bases agree with TRBD1. The CDR3 contains 13 residues. The trim removed 7 bases at V and 2 bases at J, leaving 4 bases unmatched. The germline V gene has CDR1 LNHDA and CDR2 SQIVND (reference sequence). The CDR3 loop reads CASTPTGNYGYTF. DNA for the CDR3: TGTGCCAGTACCCCGACAGGGAACTATGGCTACACCTTC. Supplemented by reference TRBV19 and TRBJ1-2, the full variable domain reads DGGITQSPKYLFRKEGQNVTLSCEQNLNHDAMYWYRQDPGQGLRLIYYSQIVNDFQKGDIAEGYSVSREKKESFPLTVTSAQKNPTAFYLCASTPTGNYGYTFGSGTRLTVV.

The chain is built from TRBV4-3 and TRBJ2-5, with D tentatively TRBD1 (6 bases). There are 15 residues in the CDR3. Germline V lookup: CDR1 LGHNA, CDR2 YSLEER. V lost 3 bases and J 1 base, leaving 12 bases between the germline ends. CDR3 nucleotide sequence: TGCGCCAGCAGCCACACCGACAGGAGCCAAGAGACCCAGTACTTC. Translated, it gives CASSHTDRSQETQYF.

The chain combines TRBV7-2 with TRBJ2-1; TRBD2 agrees at 8 bases. CDR1 is SGHTA and CDR2 is FQGNSA in the germline V gene. The length of the CDR3 is 15 residues. V dropped 1 base and J dropped 5; count of bases not matched to a gene: 4. CDR3 sequence: CASSLVAGINNEQFF. CDR3 in DNA: TGTGCCAGCAGCTTAGTAGCGGGGATTAACAATGAGCAGTTCTTC.

This clone appeared a few times. The chain employs TRBV6-6 and TRBJ2-7; 8 bases align to TRBD1. V was pared by 5 bases and J by 0 bases, with 6 bases of the junction left unmatched. CDR3 length equals 15 residues. The V gene's germline CDR1 is MNHNY and CDR2 SVGAGI (reference sequence). The DNA of the CDR3 is TGTGCCAGCAGTCCGTGGGGACAGGCCTCCTACGAGCAGTACTTC. Residues: CASSPWGQASYEQYF.

CDR3 sequence: CASSQMGPTDTQYF. As DNA, the CDR3 is TGTGCCAGCAGTCAGATGGGGCCCACAGATACGCAGTATTTT. The J gene is TRBJ2-3, the V gene TRBV6-5; TRBD1 is a possible D gene (5 bases). CDR3 length equals 14 residues. Germline V gene data show CDR1 as MNHEY and CDR2 as SVGAGI. V was cut by 5 bases and J by 2 bases, with 11 bases left in between.

The V and J genes are TRBV7-8 and TRBJ2-1, with D possibly being TRBD2 (5 bases). The CDR3 totals 13 residues. The germline V and J ends were trimmed by 4 bases and 10 bases, with 14 bases remaining between them. Germline values: CDR1 SGHVS, CDR2 FQNEAQ. The CDR3: CASSSAGRAEQFF. In DNA form, the CDR3 reads TGTGCCAGCAGCTCCGCCGGGCGGGCCGAGCAGTTCTTC. Full variable domain (missing parts from reference TRBV7-8 and TRBJ2-1): GAGVSQSPRYKVAKRGQDVALRCDPISGHVSLFWYQQALGQGPEFLTYFQNEAQLDKSGLPSDRFFAERPEGSVSTLKIQRTQQEDSAVYLCASSSAGRAEQFFGPGTRLTVL.

This clone was detected only once. The V call is TRBV15, the J call TRBJ1-3; D gene uncertain. V dropped 0 bases and J dropped 8 bases, with 5 bases sitting between them. This CDR3 region has 12 residues. Germline CDR1 LNHNV, CDR2 YYDKDF (reference sequence). The DNA for the CDR3 is TGTGCCACCAGCAGAGATAGGGACACCATATATTTT. Protein: CATSRDRDTIYF.

The V gene is TRBV7-3, the J gene TRBJ2-6, with D maybe TRBD2 (5 bases). V lost 3 bases and J 1 base, leaving 7 bases between the germline ends. Germline assignment: CDR1 SGHTA and CDR2 FQGTGA. This CDR3 region has 15 residues. In DNA form, the CDR3 reads TGTGCCAGCAGCTTTGCGGGTTCTGGGGCCAACGTCCTGACTTTC. It codes for CASSFAGSGANVLTF.

The V and J genes are TRBV6-6 and TRBJ1-2, with D perhaps matching TRBD1 (5 bases). Germline-derived CDR1 and CDR2 are MNHNY and SVGAGI (reference sequence). V gave up 6 bases and J gave up 8 bases, with 22 bases separating them. The CDR3 totals 15 residues. Here the CDR3 reads CASSPLEGTLGGYTF. CDR3 DNA sequence: TGTGCCAGCAGCCCCCTTGAGGGGACCCTAGGAGGCTACACCTTC.

The gene calls are TRBV7-2 and TRBJ2-1; maybe TRBD2 (6 bases). The CDR3 covers 18 residues. Germline V CDR1 and CDR2: SGHTA, FQGNSA. V was pared by 2 bases and J by 0 bases, with 17 bases between. The CDR3, as DNA: TGTGCCAGCAGCTTATTATATAGCGGAGAGAGCTCCTACAATGAGCAGTTCTTC. This gives the protein CASSLLYSGESSYNEQFF.

The chain carries TRBV5-4 and TRBJ1-3; the D gene is possibly TRBD1 (5 bases). CDR1 and CDR2 (germline): SGHNT, YYREEE (reference sequence). This CDR3 has 18 amino acids. V lost 1 base and J lost 2, with 19 bases in between. CDR3 sequence: CASSLLSGSLGAGNTIYF. The CDR3 DNA reads TGTGCCAGCAGCTTGCTGTCAGGCTCATTAGGGGCTGGAAACACCATATATTTT.